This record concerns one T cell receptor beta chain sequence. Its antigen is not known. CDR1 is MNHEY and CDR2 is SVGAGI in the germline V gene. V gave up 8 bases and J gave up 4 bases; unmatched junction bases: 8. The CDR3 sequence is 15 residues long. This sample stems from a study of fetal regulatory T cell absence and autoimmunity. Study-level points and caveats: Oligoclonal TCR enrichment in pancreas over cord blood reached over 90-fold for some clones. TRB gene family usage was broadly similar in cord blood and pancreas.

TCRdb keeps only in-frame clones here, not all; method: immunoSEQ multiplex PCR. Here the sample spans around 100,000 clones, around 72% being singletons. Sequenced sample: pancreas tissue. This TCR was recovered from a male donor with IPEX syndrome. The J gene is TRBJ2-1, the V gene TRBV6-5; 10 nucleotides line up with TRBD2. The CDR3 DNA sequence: TGTGCCAGCGGAGAGCGGGGGGGCGATTACAATGAGCAGTTCTTC. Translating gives CASGERGGDYNEQFF.